What follows are 3 T cell receptor beta chains derived from one specimen sequenced in a study of beta chain features in type 1 diabetes. Expressed TCRB transcripts were sequenced because the entire RNA isolate underwent reverse transcription. Using immunoSEQ multiplex PCR, the repertoire was profiled, and TCRdb retains in-frame clones only, with some absent. This sample carries around 21,000 clones, about 50% of them seen once, and the ten largest clones take about 0.45%. The sample comprised stem cell memory CD4+ T cells from blood. The origin of the receptors is a man younger than 35 in good health.

V gene TRBV6-6 combines with J gene TRBJ1-5; no clear D. Germline lookup yields CDR1 MNHNY and CDR2 SVGAGI (reference sequence). This CDR3 comprises 13 residues. Trimming removed 2 bases from V and 7 bases from J, with 9 bases in between. For the CDR3, the DNA is TGTGCCAGCAGTTACGGAGGGAGCCAGCCCCAGCATTTT. It specifies CASSYGGSQPQHF.

This clone was seen just once. The V and J genes are TRBV11-2 and TRBJ2-6, with D perhaps matching TRBD2 (7 bases). V was cut by 6 bases and J by 4 bases, with 19 bases left in between. The germline CDR1 and CDR2 sequences are SGHAT and FQNNGV. The CDR3 sequence is 17 residues long. CDR3 sequence (DNA): TGTGCCAGCAGAATTCCAGGAGGGGGGGTCGGGGCCAACGTCCTGACTTTC. Its translation: CASRIPGGGVGANVLTF.

The chain joins TRBV14 to TRBJ2-5; 10 positions match TRBD1. The J call may be faulty, since TRBJ2-7 better matches the DNA end. This CDR3 is 16 amino acids long. The germline gives CDR1 SGHDN, CDR2 FVKESK. CDR3: CASSQGGRDRGYEQYF. The CDR3 bases are TGTGCCAGCAGCCAAGGGGGCCGGGACAGGGGCTACGAGCAGTACTTC.